This T cell receptor (beta chain) was observed in a study of beta chain features in type 1 diabetes. Germline V CDR1 and CDR2: GTSNPN, SVGIG (reference sequence). This CDR3 is built from 16 residues. V was pared by 2 bases and J by 1 base, with 15 bases between. This clone has more than one count but fewer than ten. Since all of the isolated RNA was reverse transcribed, expressed TCRB transcripts were what got sequenced. The assay was immunoSEQ multiplex PCR, and TCRdb's table has in-frame clones only and misses some. The table has roughly 380,000 clones, around a fifth seen once. The sequencing input was naive CD4+ T cells from blood. V gene TRBV30 combines with J gene TRBJ1-5, with a possible D match to TRBD1 (5 bases). This receptor was taken from a woman between 18 and 30 years old in good health. The CDR3 sequence is CAWSTPSRGSNQPQHF. Here the CDR3 DNA reads TGTGCCTGGAGTACCCCGAGTAGGGGAAGCAATCAGCCCCAGCATTTT. The whole variable domain, remainder taken from reference TRBV30 and TRBJ1-5, is SQTIHQWPATLVQPVGSPLSLECTVEGTSNPNLYWYRQAAGRGLQLLFYSVGIGQISSEVPQNLSASRPQDRQFILSSKKLLLSDSGFYLCAWSTPSRGSNQPQHFGDGTRLSIL.